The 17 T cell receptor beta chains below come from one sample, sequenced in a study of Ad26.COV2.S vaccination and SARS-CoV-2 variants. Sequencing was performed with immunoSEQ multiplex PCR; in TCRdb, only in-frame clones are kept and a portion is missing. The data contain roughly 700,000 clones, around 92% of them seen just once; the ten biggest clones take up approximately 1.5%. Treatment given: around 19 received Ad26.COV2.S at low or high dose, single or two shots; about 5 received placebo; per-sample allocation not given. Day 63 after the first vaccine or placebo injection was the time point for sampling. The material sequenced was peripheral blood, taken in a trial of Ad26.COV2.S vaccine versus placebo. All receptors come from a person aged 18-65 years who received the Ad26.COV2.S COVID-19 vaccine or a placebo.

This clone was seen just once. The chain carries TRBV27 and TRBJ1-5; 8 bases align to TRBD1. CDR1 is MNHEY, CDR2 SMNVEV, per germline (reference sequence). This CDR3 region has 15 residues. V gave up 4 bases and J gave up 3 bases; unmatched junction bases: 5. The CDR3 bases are TGTGCCAGCAGTTCCACAGGGGGAGACAATCAGCCCCAGCATTTT. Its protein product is CASSSTGGDNQPQHF.

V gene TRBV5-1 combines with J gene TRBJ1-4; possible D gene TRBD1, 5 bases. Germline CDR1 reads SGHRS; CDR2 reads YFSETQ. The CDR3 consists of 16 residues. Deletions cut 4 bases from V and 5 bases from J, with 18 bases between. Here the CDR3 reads CASSPPSGTRNEKLFF. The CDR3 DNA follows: TGCGCCAGCAGCCCCCCCTCCGGGACCCGAAATGAAAAACTGTTTTTT.

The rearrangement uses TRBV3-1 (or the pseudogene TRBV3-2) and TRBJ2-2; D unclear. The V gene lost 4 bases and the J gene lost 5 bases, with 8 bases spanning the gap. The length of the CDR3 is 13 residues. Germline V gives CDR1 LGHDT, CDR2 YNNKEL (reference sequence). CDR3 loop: CASSRPITGELFF. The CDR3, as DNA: TGTGCCAGCAGCCGACCGATTACCGGGGAGCTGTTTTTT.

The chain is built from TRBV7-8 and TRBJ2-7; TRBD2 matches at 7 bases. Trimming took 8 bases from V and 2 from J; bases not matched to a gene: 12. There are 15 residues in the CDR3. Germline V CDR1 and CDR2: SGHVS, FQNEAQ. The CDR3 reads CASGPGGVSTYEQYF. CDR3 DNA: TGTGCCAGCGGCCCGGGAGGTGTATCGACCTACGAGCAGTACTTC.

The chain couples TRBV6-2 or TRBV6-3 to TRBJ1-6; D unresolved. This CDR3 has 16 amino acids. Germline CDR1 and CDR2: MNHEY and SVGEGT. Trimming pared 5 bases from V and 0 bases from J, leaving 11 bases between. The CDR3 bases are TGTGCCAGCAGTGCCTATGTCGGCTCCTATAATTCACCCCTCCACTTT. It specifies CASSAYVGSYNSPLHF.

CDR3 protein: CASINWGVNTEAFF. The CDR3 DNA follows: TGTGCCAGCATCAACTGGGGTGTGAACACTGAAGCTTTCTTT. The rearrangement joins TRBV6-6 to TRBJ1-1, with D uncertain. V was trimmed by 7 bases and J by 0 bases, leaving 12 bases between them. Germline lookup yields CDR1 MNHNY and CDR2 SVGAGI (reference sequence). There are 14 residues in the CDR3.

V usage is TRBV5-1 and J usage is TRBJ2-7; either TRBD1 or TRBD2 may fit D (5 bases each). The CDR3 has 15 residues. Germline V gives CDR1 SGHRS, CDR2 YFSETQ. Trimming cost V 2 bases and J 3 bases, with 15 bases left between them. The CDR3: CASSLMRGASYEQYF. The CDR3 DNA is TGCGCCAGCAGCTTAATGAGAGGGGCAAGCTACGAGCAGTACTTC. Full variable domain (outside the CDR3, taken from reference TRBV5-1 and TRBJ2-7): KAGVTQTPRYLIKTRGQQVTLSCSPISGHRSVSWYQQTPGQGLQFLFEYFSETQRNKGNFPGRFSGRQFSNSRSEMNVSTLELGDSALYLCASSLMRGASYEQYFGPGTRLTVT.

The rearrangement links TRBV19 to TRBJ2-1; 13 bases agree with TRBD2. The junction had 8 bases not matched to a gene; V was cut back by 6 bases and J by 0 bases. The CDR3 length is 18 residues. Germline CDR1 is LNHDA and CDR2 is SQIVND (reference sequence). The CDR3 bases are TGTGCCAGTAGATGGACTAGCGGGAGCCCGAGCTCCTACAATGAGCAGTTCTTC. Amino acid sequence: CASRWTSGSPSSYNEQFF. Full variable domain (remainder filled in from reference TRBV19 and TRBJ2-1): DGGITQSPKYLFRKEGQNVTLSCEQNLNHDAMYWYRQDPGQGLRLIYYSQIVNDFQKGDIAEGYSVSREKKESFPLTVTSAQKNPTAFYLCASRWTSGSPSSYNEQFFGPGTRLTVL.

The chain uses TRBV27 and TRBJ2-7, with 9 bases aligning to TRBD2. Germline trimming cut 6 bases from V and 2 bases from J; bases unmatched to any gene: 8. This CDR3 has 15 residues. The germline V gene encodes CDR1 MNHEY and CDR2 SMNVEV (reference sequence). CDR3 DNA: TGTGCCAGCAGCCCGGAGACTAGCGGAACCTACGAGCAGTACTTC. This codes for CASSPETSGTYEQYF.

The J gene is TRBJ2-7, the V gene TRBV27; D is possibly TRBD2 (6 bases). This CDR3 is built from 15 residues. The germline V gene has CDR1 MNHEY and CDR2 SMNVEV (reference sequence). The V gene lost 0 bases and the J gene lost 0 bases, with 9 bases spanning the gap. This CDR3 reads CASSLSGGGSYEQYF. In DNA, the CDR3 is TGTGCCAGCAGTTTATCGGGAGGCGGCTCCTACGAGCAGTACTTC.

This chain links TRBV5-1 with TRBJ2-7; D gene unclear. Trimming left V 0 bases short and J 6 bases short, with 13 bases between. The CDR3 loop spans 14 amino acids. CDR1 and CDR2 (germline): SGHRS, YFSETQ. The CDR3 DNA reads TGCGCCAGCAGCTTGGACTTACAGCCGGGCGAGCAGTACTTC. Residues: CASSLDLQPGEQYF.

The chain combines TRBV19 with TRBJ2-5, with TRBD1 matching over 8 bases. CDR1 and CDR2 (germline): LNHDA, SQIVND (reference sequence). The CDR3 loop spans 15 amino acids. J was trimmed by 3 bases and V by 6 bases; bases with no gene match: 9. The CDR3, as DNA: TGTGCCAGTAGCAATAGACAGGGGATGAAAGAGACCCAGTACTTC. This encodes CASSNRQGMKETQYF.

CDR3 region: CATHGGTVGTGELFF. In DNA form, the CDR3 reads TGCGCCACCCACGGGGGGACCGTCGGTACCGGGGAGCTGTTTTTT. The rearrangement joins TRBV5-1 to TRBJ2-2; 7 positions agree with TRBD2. Unmatched junction bases numbered 13, after V lost 9 bases and J lost 5 bases. The length of the CDR3 is 15 residues. Germline CDR1 is SGHRS and CDR2 is YFSETQ.

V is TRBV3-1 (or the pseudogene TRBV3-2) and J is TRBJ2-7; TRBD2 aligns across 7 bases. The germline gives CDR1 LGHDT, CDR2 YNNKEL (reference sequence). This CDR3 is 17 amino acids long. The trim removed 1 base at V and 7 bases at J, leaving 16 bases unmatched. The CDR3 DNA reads TGTGCCAGCAGCCAAGGTATTCGGGCTAGCGGACCGAGGGAGCAGTACTTC. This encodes CASSQGIRASGPREQYF.

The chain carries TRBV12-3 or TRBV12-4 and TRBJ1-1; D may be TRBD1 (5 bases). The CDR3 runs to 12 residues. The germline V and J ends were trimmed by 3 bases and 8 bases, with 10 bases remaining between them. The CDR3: CASSFRQREAFF. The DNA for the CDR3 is TGTGCCAGCAGTTTCAGACAGAGAGAAGCTTTCTTT.

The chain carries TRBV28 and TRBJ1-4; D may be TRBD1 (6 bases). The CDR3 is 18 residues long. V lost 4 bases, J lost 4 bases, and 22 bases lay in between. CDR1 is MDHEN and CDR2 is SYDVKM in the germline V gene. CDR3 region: CASSSVGGGDTINEKLFF. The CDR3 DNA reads TGTGCCAGCAGTTCCGTCGGGGGCGGGGATACAATTAATGAAAAACTGTTTTTT.

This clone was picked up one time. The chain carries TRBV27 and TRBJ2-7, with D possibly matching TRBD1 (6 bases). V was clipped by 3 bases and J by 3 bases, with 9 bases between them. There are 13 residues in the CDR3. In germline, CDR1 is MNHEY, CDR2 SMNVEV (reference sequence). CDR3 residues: CASSLQQGYEQYF. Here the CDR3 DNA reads TGTGCCAGCAGTTTGCAACAGGGCTACGAGCAGTACTTC.